The 11 T cell receptor beta chains listed next were all sequenced from one sample in a study of blood T cell repertoires in COVID-19. Data came from immunoSEQ multiplex PCR; TCRdb stores just in-frame clones and leaves some out. Here the sample spans hundreds of thousands of clones, around 90% being singletons. Specimen: PBMCs or T cells enriched from blood (not recorded which). Receptor source: a man between 60 and 75 years old who had recovered from COVID-19.

The chain recombines TRBV5-1 with TRBJ2-5; TRBD2 aligns across 9 bases. CDR3 length equals 16 residues. CDR1 SGHRS and CDR2 YFSETQ come from the germline V gene. Unmatched junction bases numbered 8, after V lost 0 bases and J lost 5 bases. For the CDR3, the DNA is TGCGCCAGCAGCTTGGTGGTAGCGGGAGCTGGGGAGACCCAGTACTTC. Translated, it gives CASSLVVAGAGETQYF.

This clone was counted a single time. The chain combines TRBV11-2 with TRBJ2-7, with 8 bases matching TRBD1. Germline values: CDR1 SGHAT, CDR2 FQNNGV. J was trimmed by 7 bases and V by 5 bases; bases with no gene match: 16. The CDR3 has 16 amino acids. The DNA of the CDR3 is TGTGCCAGCAGCCACTGGTGGAGACAGGGGTCGTTGGAGCAGTACTTC. This sequence encodes CASSHWWRQGSLEQYF.

About this clone: The same CDR3 arises from other DNA sequences in this sample as well. This chain joins TRBV9 and TRBJ1-2, with 12 nucleotides matching TRBD1. Germline V CDR1 and CDR2: SGDLS, YYNGEE. CDR3 length: 15 residues. V lost 4 bases, J lost 4 bases, and 5 bases stayed unmatched. The CDR3 spells CASSPGTGGSYGYTF. The CDR3 DNA follows: TGTGCCAGCAGCCCTGGGACAGGGGGCAGCTATGGCTACACCTTC.

The rearrangement links TRBV14 to TRBJ2-1, with 14 bases lining up with TRBD2. CDR1 is SGHDN and CDR2 is FVKESK in the germline V gene. The V and J ends lost 0 bases and 7 bases, in that order; junction bases with no gene match: 5. This CDR3 has 17 amino acids. This CDR3 reads CASSQDRGTSGRNEQFF. As DNA, the CDR3 is TGTGCCAGCAGCCAAGATCGGGGGACTAGCGGGAGAAATGAGCAGTTCTTC.

The chain is built from TRBV7-2 and TRBJ2-3, with 11 bases matching TRBD2. Per the germline V gene, CDR1 is SGHTA and CDR2 is FQGNSA. The CDR3 length is 18 residues. V lost 4 bases, J lost 6 bases, and 15 bases stayed unmatched. Written as DNA, the CDR3 is TGTGCCAGCAGCTCATTAGCGTCTAGCGGGGGGCCATTGGATACGCAGTATTTT. Translation: CASSSLASSGGPLDTQYF.

The chain employs TRBV15 and TRBJ1-2; 9 positions agree with TRBD1. V was pared by 4 bases and J by 4 bases, with 13 bases of the junction left unmatched. This CDR3 contains 17 residues. Germline CDR1 and CDR2: LNHNV and YYDKDF (reference sequence). CDR3 in DNA: TGTGCCACCAGCACCCTAAAGTCGGGACAGGGTATCTATGGCTACACCTTC. This codes for CATSTLKSGQGIYGYTF. Variable domain in full (rest from reference TRBV15 and TRBJ1-2): DAMVIQNPRYQVTQFGKPVTLSCSQTLNHNVMYWYQQKSSQAPKLLFHYYDKDFNNEADTPDNFQSRRPNTSFCFLDIRSPGLGDTAMYLCATSTLKSGQGIYGYTFGSGTRLTVV.

V usage is TRBV6-5 and J usage is TRBJ2-7; maybe TRBD2 (6 bases). Germline loops: CDR1 MNHEY, CDR2 SVGAGI. The CDR3 runs 15 residues. V shed 5 bases and J shed 3 bases, with 17 bases lying between them. The CDR3 bases are TGTGCCAGCAGTCCGGCTGGAAAGCGGGTCTACGAGCAGTACTTC. Residues: CASSPAGKRVYEQYF.

The chain is built from TRBV7-3 and TRBJ1-1, with D tentatively TRBD1 (6 bases). With 1 base removed from V and 1 base from J, the gap between germline ends came to 13 bases. The germline V gene encodes CDR1 SGHTA and CDR2 FQGTGA. The length of the CDR3 is 16 residues. The CDR3 loop is CASSLNGRTENTEAFF. In nucleotides, the CDR3 is TGTGCCAGCAGCTTAAACGGGAGGACAGAGAACACTGAAGCTTTCTTT.

The chain carries TRBV3-1 (or the pseudogene TRBV3-2) and TRBJ2-5; a possible D gene is TRBD1 (6 bases). V was cut by 2 bases and J by 3 bases, with 13 bases left in between. Germline V CDR1 and CDR2: LGHDT, YNNKEL (reference sequence). The CDR3 runs 15 residues. This chain's CDR3 is CASSQSRTAKETQYF. The CDR3, as DNA: TGTGCCAGCAGCCAATCCAGGACAGCGAAAGAGACCCAGTACTTC.

The V and J genes are TRBV6-2 or TRBV6-3 and TRBJ2-1; D is possibly TRBD2 (6 bases). CDR3 length: 18 residues. Germline values: CDR1 MNHEY, CDR2 SVGEGT. V lost 5 bases, J lost 4 bases, and 24 bases lay in between. The chain's CDR3 is CASSIPLGRGDLYNEQFF. CDR3 nucleotides: TGTGCCAGCAGTATCCCCCTAGGCCGCGGGGACTTATACAATGAGCAGTTCTTC.

DNA for the CDR3: TGTGCCAGCAGCCCGGAGACCCCGCGGTCCGGGGAGCTGTTTTTT. It is translated as CASSPETPRSGELFF. The chain is built from TRBV5-4 and TRBJ2-2; D is undetermined. CDR1 and CDR2 (germline): SGHNT, YYREEE (reference sequence). CDR3 length equals 15 residues. V dropped 4 bases and J dropped 6 bases, with 16 bases sitting between them.